The 17 T cell receptor beta chains below come from one sample, sequenced in a study of cytomegalovirus exposure and HLA in healthy donors. PCR was performed using 60 Vbeta and 13 Jbeta primers. Only in-frame clones appear in the TCRdb table, and some are missing; sequencing was by immunoSEQ multiplex PCR. The table has 120,000 or so clones, 80% seen once. Source material: PBMCs. Receptors originate from a man younger than 45 in good health and CMV-seropositive.

On this clone: This specimen includes other DNA sequences encoding the same CDR3. The chain combines TRBV5-8 with TRBJ1-2; TRBD1 agrees at 10 bases. In germline, CDR1 is SGHTS, CDR2 YDEGEE. CDR3 size: 15 residues. The J segment lost 1 base and the V segment lost 3 bases, leaving 3 bases of the junction unmatched. Written as DNA, the CDR3 is TGTGCCAGCAGCTGGACAGGGGGATTTAACTATGGCTACACCTTC. Translating gives CASSWTGGFNYGYTF. Full variable domain (outside the CDR3, taken from reference TRBV5-8 and TRBJ1-2): EAGVTQSPTHLIKTRGQQATLRCSPISGHTSVYWYQQALGLGLQFLLWYDEGEERNRGNFPPRFSGRQFPNYSSELNVNALELEDSALYLCASSWTGGFNYGYTFGSGTRLTVV.

This clone occurred a few times. The J gene is TRBJ1-1, the V gene TRBV10-3; 9 nucleotides agree with TRBD1. In germline, CDR1 is ENHRY, CDR2 SYGVKD. With 6 bases clipped from V and 5 bases from J, the junction kept 10 bases outside the gene matches. CDR3 length: 15 amino acids. The CDR3 spells CAIRYSQGANTEAFF. The CDR3 DNA reads TGTGCCATCAGGTATTCACAGGGGGCGAATACTGAAGCTTTCTTT.

This clone was detected only a few times. The V gene is TRBV7-8, the J gene TRBJ2-7, with a weak D call TRBD1 (6 bases). V lost 4 bases and J lost 6, with 13 bases in between. The length of the CDR3 is 13 residues. The germline CDR1 and CDR2 sequences are SGHVS and FQNEAQ. The CDR3 is CASSYLQGSEQYF. DNA for the CDR3: TGTGCCAGCAGCTACCTCCAGGGGAGCGAGCAGTACTTC.

The rearrangement uses TRBV7-2 and TRBJ1-2; D unresolved. Trimming stripped 5 bases from V and 1 base from J, with 17 bases between. CDR1 and CDR2 (germline): SGHTA, FQGNSA. The CDR3 extends over 16 amino acids. The CDR3 DNA is TGTGCCAGCAGCCCGAGGTCGGGGAGTAATAACTATGGCTACACCTTC. Protein sequence: CASSPRSGSNNYGYTF.

A word on this clone: Mismatch with germline at one junction end may stem from a read error. V gene TRBV25-1 combines with J gene TRBJ1-5; D perhaps matches TRBD1 (6 bases). This CDR3 spans 17 amino acids. Germline lookup yields CDR1 MGHDK and CDR2 SYGVNS. This CDR3 reads CARSGSRGHHSNQPQHF. In DNA form, the CDR3 reads TGTGCCAGAAGTGGAAGTCGGGGACACCATAGCAATCAGCCCCAGCATTTT. Based on the CDR3 plus reference TRBV25-1 and TRBJ1-5, the full variable domain is EADIYQTPRYLVIGTGKKITLECSQTMGHDKMYWYQQDPGMELHLIHYSYGVNSTEKGDLSSESTVSRIRTEHFPLTLESARPSHTSQYLCARSGSRGHHSNQPQHFGDGTRLSIL.

The CDR3 region has the DNA TGCGCCAGCAGCTTACTAGTGGAGGGGGAGACCCAGTACTTC. Translation: CASSLLVEGETQYF. The chain carries TRBV5-1 and TRBJ2-5; TRBD2 might be the D (6 bases). Trimming removed 2 bases at V and 5 bases at J, with 13 bases between. Germline lookup yields CDR1 SGHRS and CDR2 YFSETQ. This CDR3 is 14 amino acids long.

V and J are TRBV10-1 and TRBJ2-3; TRBD2 matches 8 bases. The V gene's germline CDR1 is WNHNN and CDR2 SYGVQD (reference sequence). The J segment lost 5 bases and the V segment lost 0 bases, leaving 13 bases of the junction unmatched. This CDR3 contains 18 residues. CDR3 sequence: CASSESFLGGGPGDTQYF. CDR3 nucleotides: TGCGCCAGCAGTGAGTCCTTTCTTGGCGGGGGGCCTGGAGATACGCAGTATTTT.

The chain has TRBV6-5 and TRBJ1-4; D is unresolved. This CDR3 comprises 14 residues. Germline-derived CDR1 and CDR2 are MNHEY and SVGAGI. V was shortened by 6 bases and J by 0 bases, with 8 bases between the two germline ends. The CDR3 loop reads CASRAVSTNEKLFF. CDR3 nucleotide sequence: TGTGCCAGCAGAGCCGTGTCAACTAATGAAAAACTGTTTTTT.

J is TRBJ1-1 and V is TRBV27; 7 bases are a match to TRBD1. V dropped 1 base and J dropped 3; count of bases not matched to a gene: 2. Germline assignment: CDR1 MNHEY and CDR2 SMNVEV (reference sequence). The CDR3 is made up of 14 amino acids. CDR3 coding DNA: TGTGCCAGCAGTTTATACAGGGGAGACACTGAAGCTTTCTTT. It yields the protein CASSLYRGDTEAFF.

CDR3 nucleotide sequence: TGTGCCAGCAGCCGTCCCTTGCTAGCGGGGGGCCGTTTATCAAACACCGGGGAGCTGTTTTTT. Its translation is CASSRPLLAGGRLSNTGELFF. The chain carries TRBV27 and TRBJ2-2; 11 bases agree with TRBD2. The CDR3 has 21 residues. The V gene's germline CDR1 is MNHEY and CDR2 SMNVEV (reference sequence). V lost 6 bases, J lost 2 bases, and 20 bases stayed unmatched.

As concerns this clone: One end of the junction is discordant with germline, which a read error may explain. The CDR3 loop is CSSSSNRGRDEQYF. The CDR3 DNA reads as TGTTCCAGCAGCTCAAACAGGGGGCGAGACGAGCAGTACTTC. The rearrangement joins TRBV7-9 to TRBJ2-7; TRBD1 matches 9 bases. This CDR3 spans 14 amino acids. The V gene's germline CDR1 is SEHNR and CDR2 FQNEAQ (reference sequence).

V usage is TRBV5-4 and J usage is TRBJ2-7; a possible D gene is TRBD1 (6 bases). Trimming cost V 4 bases and J 2 bases, with 13 bases left between them. From germline, CDR1 is SGHNT and CDR2 YYREEE (reference sequence). This CDR3 has 14 amino acids. CDR3 residues: CASSVTGSTYEQYF. Written as DNA, the CDR3 is TGTGCCAGCAGCGTGACAGGATCCACCTACGAGCAGTACTTC.

This chain connects TRBV4-1 to TRBJ1-4, with D perhaps matching TRBD1 (5 bases). Trimming shortened V by 1 base and J by 5 bases, and 17 bases separated the two germline ends. Germline CDR1 reads MGHRA; CDR2 reads YSYEKL. The CDR3 has 17 residues. In DNA, the CDR3 is TGCGCCAGCAGCCAAGGTTATTCCAGGGTAGGGAATGAAAAACTGTTTTTT. It is translated as CASSQGYSRVGNEKLFF.

The chain has TRBV9 and TRBJ2-2; 10 bases are shared with TRBD2. CDR1 SGDLS and CDR2 YYNGEE come from the germline V gene. The trim removed 1 base at V and 2 bases at J, leaving 11 bases unmatched. The length of the CDR3 is 19 residues. The CDR3 region has the DNA TGTGCCAGCAGCGTACAGCGGCTAGCGGGGGCCTTAAACACCGGGGAGCTGTTTTTT. It yields the protein CASSVQRLAGALNTGELFF.

This chain links TRBV10-1 with TRBJ1-1; no definite D call. The CDR3 is made up of 14 amino acids. Trimming cost V 4 bases and J 5 bases, with 14 bases left between them. In germline, CDR1 is WNHNN, CDR2 SYGVQD (reference sequence). The CDR3 sequence is CASSAAATRTEAFF. The CDR3 DNA follows: TGCGCCAGCAGTGCGGCAGCGACGCGAACTGAAGCTTTCTTT.

Only a few counts were recorded for this clone. The rearrangement links TRBV12-5 to TRBJ2-2, with 9 bases identical to TRBD2. The CDR3 loop spans 19 amino acids. Germline lookup yields CDR1 LGHNT and CDR2 FRNRAP. Trimming removed 0 bases from V and 4 bases from J; junction bases left unmatched: 12. CDR3 DNA sequence: TGTGCTAGTGGTTTGGTACTCGGCGGGGGGGCGTACGGCACCGGGGAGCTGTTTTTT. This encodes CASGLVLGGGAYGTGELFF.

The V and J genes are TRBV18 and TRBJ1-5; TRBD1 matches 7 bases. V lost 6 bases, J lost 5 bases, and 7 bases stayed unmatched. CDR1 KGHSH and CDR2 LQKENI come from the germline V gene. The CDR3 runs 14 residues. The CDR3 nucleotides read TGTGCCAGCTCGTCGACAGGGTCGCATCAGCCCCAGCATTTT. Amino acids: CASSSTGSHQPQHF.